This T cell receptor (beta chain) was documented in a study of cytomegalovirus exposure and HLA in healthy donors (dated by TCRdb to the late 2010s). As for the study more broadly: An earlier analysis of approximately 640 of the donors reported 250 to 350 Gb of sequence data and about 100 million unique TCR beta sequences from 150 million to 200 million T cells. An early release that covered fewer than 750 HLA-typed donors contained approximately 290 gigabases of sequencing data and about 93 million unique TCR sequences. The genetic ancestry cluster associated with self-reported Caucasian donors included about 81% of the approximately 410 genotyped donors. The study aimed to test whether signatures of past pathogen exposure could be identified by cataloging public T cell receptors. The T cell repertoires of under 750 subjects were profiled by immunosequencing and related to cytomegalovirus serostatus. A separate validation cohort of 100 to 150 different subjects was used in addition to the roughly 670-subject first cohort. High-throughput TCR immunosequencing, statistical association of individual TCRs with disease status, and machine learning were combined to predict cytomegalovirus infection status. To study patterns of TCR occurrence, a later analysis re-analyzed previously published TCR beta repertoires from 500 to 850 donors and added high-resolution HLA genotyping. Rather than drawing on any new phenotypic data, the later analysis identified candidate immune exposures from TCR beta sequences and the way those sequences occurred across donors. To decide whether each TCR beta V gene segment behaved as functional or pseudogenic, an earlier analysis of 587 of the donors relied on high-throughput TCR beta sequencing. Donor age, sex, ethnicity and CMV serostatus were compiled together with the repertoire data. A later genetic analysis took genome-wide SNP genotypes for about 55% of the 666 donors and used that subset as a discovery cohort. Every repertoire in the discovery cohort had been generated on one and the same sequencing platform. Class I and class II HLA loci were covered by the typing at four-digit resolution. The number of typed donors differed by locus: about 629-630 for A, B, C, DRB1 and DQB1; roughly 510 for DQA1; 606 for DPA1; and around 470 for DPB1. About 5 DR-DQ haplotypes were handled as single units for association and clustering, since linkage in the cohort was strong. On average, around 240,000 unique TCR beta nucleotide sequences were sequenced per donor among a few hundred genotyped donors of the cohort, with 15% to 20% of those sequences being non-productive.

Spanning cysteine to phenylalanine, the CDR3 consists of 15 amino acids. Solely the CDR3 DNA is kept, with 45 bases framed from the first base. Trimming takes 4 bases from V and 0 bases from J, and the germline ends sit 13 bases apart. From a lookup of the germline V gene (reference sequence), CDR1 and CDR2 are SGHKS and YYEKEE. The paper's findings and limits, for the study overall: Assigning TCR associations to individual alleles was difficult when HLA alleles, especially DR and DQ, strongly co-occurred. The sequencing pipeline was judged likely to have produced a cluster of highly shared sequence variants as a technical artifact. In a later analysis, some 17,000 TCR beta sequences were associated with specific HLA alleles at a false discovery rate of 0.05. The study gave a list of about 160 TCR beta chains associated with cytomegalovirus. Linkage disequilibrium might explain the correlated functional status among segregating V segments, but an unknown experimental factor could not be ruled out. A further reported finding was that TCR beta sequences accurately predicted the HLA-A and HLA-B alleles for most subjects in the first cohort. Because some donors lacked HLA typing at each locus, the association tests relied only on the typed subset. For the cohort, immune exposure information was limited to CMV serostatus. The classifier was reported to diagnose cytomegalovirus status with high specificity and sensitivity in both the original cohort and the validation cohort. In a later genetic analysis, fewer N-insertions in productive TCRs were reported among donors in an Asian-associated ancestry cluster than the roughly 700-donor mean. In a later analysis, HLA-associated TCR beta chains were found to be more clonally expanded and to have lower generation probabilities than equally common non-associated chains. Most CMV-associated TCR beta chains appeared to be HLA-restricted in a later analysis, and the HLA associations seemed to be driven largely by CMV exposure. Some IMGT-functional V segments, including TRBV6-2 and TRBV6-3, could not be told apart with the 87-base-pair reads, so those segments were excluded. Because counts were too low, about 17 rarely observed V segments, including chromosome 9 orphons, were excluded from the earlier analysis of several hundred of the donors. Three of the identified cytomegalovirus-associated TCR beta chains were confirmed in vitro to be specific for cytomegalovirus antigens. According to a later analysis, parvovirus B19, influenza, CMV and Epstein-Barr virus appeared linked to several top co-occurrence clusters. The cohort was sequenced for TCR beta chains only, and without alpha or paired-chain data the features that could be detected were limited. A later genetic analysis associated a missense DCLRE1C variant with V-gene and J-gene trimming of TCR beta chains, and an independent cohort replicated the association. In a later analysis, TCR association rates were found to vary across HLA loci, with the most associated TCRs seen for DRB1 alleles and the fewest for HLA-C alleles. Presence/absence analyses assumed roughly uniform sequencing depth across donors, an assumption that may not hold. While some public TCRs were present in many individuals, most TCR sequences turned up only very rarely across donors. In an earlier analysis of some 500 of the donors, most TCR beta V segments were observed in productive rearrangements about 87% or about 30% of the time, broadly matching IMGT annotations. The authors suggested that the approach could potentially be generalized to other disease states and immunological phenotypes.

Library construction relied on the immunoSEQ multiplex PCR assay. For the multiplex PCR, a mixture combining 60 forward primers for TCR Vbeta segments and 13 reverse primers for TCR Jbeta segments was used. The CDR3 region of rearranged TCR beta genes was amplified from genomic DNA by a multiplex PCR assay. The Illumina HiSeq System was used to sequence the amplified TCR beta libraries as 87-base-pair reads. From the authors' description of their analysis: In a later analysis, tens of millions of unique TCR beta chains were counted across the roughly 670 repertoires, and roughly 11 million of these chains were shared by at least two donors. Raw reads were error-corrected and collapsed into unique sequences with a nearest-neighbor algorithm that merged closely related sequences to remove PCR and sequencing errors. Alignment of CDR3 sequences to IMGT reference sequences was used to assign V, D and J gene segments. For a sequence to be retained, a match of at least six nucleotides to both a V gene segment and a J gene segment was required. Rearrangements were classified as productive when the CDR3 lacked stop codons and remained in frame with V and J, and all other rearrangements were classified as non-productive. Following IMGT convention, CDR3 was defined as the stretch from the second conserved V-encoded cysteine up to the conserved J-encoded phenylalanine. The earlier analysis of 500 to 600 of the donors excluded sequences that lacked an unambiguous match to a single V gene segment. In an earlier analysis of roughly 600 of the donors, a V segment was called functional when productive rearrangements were above 56.7%, and segregating when the standard deviation between donors exceeded 5%. A statistical classification framework was built for diagnosing cytomegalovirus status from the catalog of TCR beta chain sequences. In a later analysis, TCR nucleotide sequences were compared against IMGT/GENE-DB human TR gene sequences so that V and J genes could be assigned. The TCRdist pipeline was used in a later analysis to assign CDR3 sequences and most-parsimonious VDJ recombination scenarios. In a later analysis, each TCR beta chain was defined by its CDR3 amino acid sequence together with its V-gene family, and reads without a unique V-gene family were excluded. As a way to deal with suspected cross-contamination and a sequencing artifact, a later analysis dropped under 600 nucleotide sequences that were highly shared and had low generation probability. In a later analysis, a clonal expansion index was calculated for each public chain from normalized within-repertoire ranks of inferred template counts. In a later analysis, generation probabilities were computed with a VDJ recombination model fitted to out-of-frame rearrangements, and the resulting probabilities were checked against IGoR. A later analysis scored TCR-TCR, TCR-HLA and TCR-CMV co-occurrence with hypergeometric tests, applying a repertoire-size bias correction to TCR pairs. False discovery rates were estimated in a later analysis by permuting HLA or CMV assignments 20 times. In a later analysis, co-occurring TCRs were grouped using DBSCAN, and TCRdist sequence similarity was added for clustering within HLA-allele-positive subsets. Repertoires with fewer than 30,000 or more than 120,000 public chains, plus five repertoires with anomalous nucleotide sharing, were excluded from co-occurrence clustering. TCRdb limited this immuneACCESS table to in-frame rearrangements with V and J called. A share of clones is missing; checked studies link under half to unresolved V genes, and the rest is unexplained. Clonal size and the V and J genes are those of that table, whereas D and trimming came from the DNA. In all, the sample holds roughly 230,000 clones, and 85% to 95% of those were seen once. The ten largest account for about 1.8% of the sample.

The cohort was made up of 500 to 800 healthy bone marrow donors. Cohort members were all nominally healthy when sampled, although unrecorded immune exposures were likely present. The donor was CMV seronegative and was included in the group of several hundred seronegative cohort members. A peripheral blood sample was collected from each donor, and TCR beta sequencing was performed on peripheral blood mononuclear cells. Genomic DNA extraction from the blood cell samples was performed with the Qiagen DNeasy Blood Extraction Kit. Comment on this clone: Its antigen target is currently unknown. Per-nucleotide qualities are absent, and no much larger clonotype sits a single base away.

Sequencing was performed on PBMCs. The chain uses TRBV5-5 and TRBJ1-1; the D gene cannot be named for sure. This TCR was sampled from a girl aged 2 to 10 in good health and CMV-seronegative. The CDR3 reads as follows: CASSHPRVLNTEAFF. The sequenced DNA is TGTGCCAGCAGCCACCCGCGGGTCCTGAACACTGAAGCTTTCTTT.